The 7 T cell receptor beta chains presented below share a single source sample, sequenced in a study of CD8+ T cells in alopecia areata. The treatment: oral pan-JAK inhibitor, 5-10 mg twice daily. cDNA serving as the sequencing template came from extracted, reverse transcribed RNA. The data were produced by immunoSEQ multiplex PCR, yet TCRdb's version contains in-frame clones alone and is incomplete. The sample consists of more than 200,000 clones, just over 65% of them appearing once. The specimen comprised CD4+ T cells sorted from blood, sampled at week 44, from a patient treated with tofacitinib. The receptors here all came from a human donor with alopecia areata.

The CDR3 protein is CAWSVHGVNTEAFF. CDR3 nucleotides: TGTGCCTGGAGTGTACACGGAGTGAACACTGAAGCTTTCTTT. The V and J genes are TRBV30 and TRBJ1-1, with D unclear. V was clipped by 0 bases and J by 0 bases, with 8 bases between them. The CDR3 length is 14 residues. The germline V gene has CDR1 GTSNPN and CDR2 SVGIG (reference sequence).

Many counts were recorded for this clone. The sample holds other DNA sequences that translate to the same CDR3. This chain uses TRBV10-3 with TRBJ1-1, with a possible D match to TRBD1 (5 bases). CDR3 length equals 13 residues. V lost 2 bases, J lost 4 bases, and 8 bases lay in between. Germline V gene lookup returns CDR1 ENHRY and CDR2 SYGVKD. CDR3 region: CAISEGTSTEAFF. The CDR3 DNA follows: TGTGCCATCAGTGAGGGGACTTCCACTGAAGCTTTCTTT.

The count of this clone is one. The chain carries TRBV5-6 and TRBJ2-1; D gene uncertain. Per the germline V gene, CDR1 is SGHDT and CDR2 is YYEEEE. V lost 0 bases and J lost 8, with 9 bases in between. This CDR3 has 13 residues. Here the CDR3 reads CASSLGGPDEQFF. In DNA, the CDR3 is TGTGCCAGCAGCTTGGGAGGCCCCGATGAGCAGTTCTTC.

This clone was detected a few times. The sample holds other DNA sequences that translate to the same CDR3. The rearrangement uses TRBV5-1 and TRBJ2-2; perhaps TRBD1 as D (6 bases). The CDR3 covers 13 residues. Trimming removed 0 bases at V and 6 bases at J, with 6 bases between. Germline V gives CDR1 SGHRS, CDR2 YFSETQ. The CDR3: CASSLEGAGELFF. The CDR3 DNA reads as TGCGCCAGCAGCTTGGAGGGGGCCGGGGAGCTGTTTTTT.

This clone has a single count. V usage is TRBV4-3 and J usage is TRBJ1-2, with TRBD1 identical over 9 bases. Germline V gives CDR1 LGHNA, CDR2 YSLEER. The V segment lost 0 bases and the J segment 2 bases; nucleotides outside the gene matches: 7. The CDR3 is made up of 17 amino acids. The CDR3 region is CASSQEAQGAPNYGYTF. The DNA of the CDR3 is TGCGCCAGCAGCCAAGAGGCACAGGGGGCGCCGAACTATGGCTACACCTTC.

CDR3 sequence: CASSGTSGGASTDTQYF. The DNA of the CDR3 is TGTGCCAGCAGCGGGACTAGCGGGGGGGCCTCGACAGATACGCAGTATTTT. This chain joins TRBV7-2 and TRBJ2-3, with 16 bases matching TRBD2. Germline assignment: CDR1 SGHTA and CDR2 FQGNSA. The CDR3 runs 17 residues. With 5 bases clipped from V and 3 bases from J, the junction kept 5 bases outside the gene matches.

The chain joins TRBV30 to TRBJ2-7, with D perhaps matching TRBD2 (5 bases). Trimming pared 0 bases from V and 0 bases from J, leaving 9 bases between. The CDR3 is made up of 14 amino acids. In germline, CDR1 is GTSNPN, CDR2 SVGIG (reference sequence). CDR3 residues: CAWSVAESSYEQYF. As DNA, the CDR3 is TGTGCCTGGAGTGTAGCGGAGAGCTCCTACGAGCAGTACTTC.